This is a list of T cell receptor beta chains from one sample in a study of T cells in Graves' hyperthyroidism and ophthalmopathy. TCRdb itself ran the multiplex PCR reads through MiXCR, one entry per CDR3 protein. The sample holds about 59,000 distinct CDR3 sequences, approximately 50% seen once. The sequenced material came from blood. These receptors originate from a woman aged 55-69 years with Graves' ophthalmopathy. CDR3s include the opening cysteine and the closing phenylalanine or tryptophan. A D gene is named only where the DNA matches it firmly. A clone size is listed for some rows: how often the clone was seen (once, few, many), or a class if it is expanded.

TRBD2	TRBJ2-1	NA	TRBV7-8	TGTGCCAGCAGCCTAATCGTCATAGGACTAGCGGGATCAGTTGAGCAGTTCTTC	CASSLIVIGLAGSVEQFF
NA	TRBJ2-6	NA	TRBV7-8	TGTGCCAGCAGCTTGGGCCTTCTCTCTGGGGCCAACGTCCTGACTTTC	CASSLGLLSGANVLTF
TRBD2	TRBJ2-2	NA	TRBV7-3	TGTGCCAGCAGCCCGGGACTAGCGGGAGTAGAGGGATACAATGAGCTGTTTTTT	CASSPGLAGVEGYNELFF
NA	TRBJ1-4	NA	TRBV19	TGTGCCAGTGCGCCGAGGGAGGTTCGGAGTGAAAAACTGTTTTTT	CASAPREVRSEKLFF
NA	TRBJ1-4	NA	TRBV19	TGTGCCAGTAACAAGCGGGGAGGTGATGAAAAACTGTTTTTT	CASNKRGGDEKLFF
TRBD2	TRBJ2-4	many	TRBV6-5	TGTGCCAGCAGTCGGACATCTAGCGGGAGGGCTTGGAACATTCAGTACTTC	CASSRTSSGRAWNIQYF
TRBD1	TRBJ2-1	many	TRBV6-5	TGTGCCAGCAGGGACAGGGGGCGAGCGGGAAAGGATGAGCAGTTCTTC	CASRDRGRAGKDEQFF
TRBD2	TRBJ2-2	NA	TRBV30	TGTGCCTGGAGTGTACGTGGCGGGAGGACCACCGGGGAGCTGTTTTTT	CAWSVRGGRTTGELFF
TRBD1	TRBJ2-5	NA	TRBV10-3	TGTGCCATCGGGGGGACAGGGGCCCAAGAGACCCAGTACTTC	CAIGGTGAQETQYF
NA	TRBJ2-5	many	TRBV10-2	TGCGCCAGCAGTGATTACGACCCTTCGGGGACCCAGTACTTC	CASSDYDPSGTQYF
NA	TRBJ2-5	NA	TRBV6-5	TGTGCCAGCAGTTCCCGGGACCAAGAGACCCAGTACTTC	CASSSRDQETQYF
NA	TRBJ2-7	NA	TRBV9	TGTGCCAGCAGCGTAGTGGGGTACTCCTACAAGCAGTACTTC	CASSVVGYSYKQYF
TRBD1	TRBJ2-3	many	TRBV11-3	TGTGCCAGCACCCCCGCCGGGACAGGCCCGAATTTT	CASTPAGTGPNF
TRBD2	TRBJ2-3	NA	TRBV5-1	TGCGCCAGCAGCAAGACTAGCGGGACTTATAGCACAGATACGCAGTATTTT	CASSKTSGTYSTDTQYF
TRBD2	TRBJ2-3	many	TRBV20-1	TGCAGTGCTAGAGGAGCTAGCGGGAGTCTCCCGACAGATACGCAGTATTTT	CSARGASGSLPTDTQYF
TRBD2	TRBJ2-1	NA	TRBV6-1	TGTGCCAGCCCGCTAGCGGGAGCCACAGATACGCAGTTCTTC	CASPLAGATDTQFF
NA	TRBJ2-1	few	TRBV28	TGTGCCAGCAGTTTTGCAGGGGGGTCCCAGGTTCCGGGCAATGAGCAGTTCTTC	CASSFAGGSQVPGNEQFF
TRBD1	TRBJ2-1	many	TRBV5-1	TGCGCCAGCACGGACAGGGCCGAGCAGTTCTTC	CASTDRAEQFF
NA	TRBJ1-1	many	TRBV18	TGTGCCAGCTCACCACCCAACACTGAAGCTTTCTTT	CASSPPNTEAFF
TRBD2	TRBJ2-2	NA	TRBV5-6	TGTGCCAGCAGCTTGTCGGGACTAGCGGGGGGGAGCACCGGGGAGCTGTTTTTT	CASSLSGLAGGSTGELFF
NA	TRBJ1-4	NA	TRBV18	TGTGCCAGCTCCCCGGACGGAAGCGAAAGACTGTTTTTT	CASSPDGSERLFF
TRBD2	TRBJ2-3	few	TRBV20-1	TGCAGTGCTAGCGGACTAGCGGCAGATACGCAGTATTTT	CSASGLAADTQYF
NA	TRBJ2-7	medium-sized	TRBV10-3	TGTGCCATCAGTGGGCTGACCTCCGAGCAGTACTTC	CAISGLTSEQYF
TRBD2	TRBJ2-3	NA	TRBV2	TGTGCCAGCAGTGAAGCGAGCCGGGGGAGGGGAGATACGCAGTATTTT	CASSEASRGRGDTQYF
TRBD1	TRBJ1-2	NA	TRBV20-1	TGCAGTGCTAGAGGGTGGGACAGTAGCAATCAGCCCCTTGACTATGGCTACACCTTC	CSARGWDSSNQPLDYGYTF
NA	TRBJ2-7	many	TRBV13	TGTGCCAGCAGTCCTCGACGGGACTCAGCCTACGAGCAGTACTTC	CASSPRRDSAYEQYF
TRBD2	TRBJ2-7	NA	TRBV19	TGTGCCAGTAGCAAAGCAGCGGGACTAGCGGGGGGCTCCTACGAGCAGTACTTC	CASSKAAGLAGGSYEQYF
NA	TRBJ2-1	many	TRBV5-6	TGTGCCAGCCGCCGGACAGTCAGCTCCTACAATGAGCAGTTCTTC	CASRRTVSSYNEQFF
TRBD1	TRBJ2-1	NA	TRBV5-6	TGTGCCAGCAGCTTCCGACAGGGGGGGACTTTCAGCTCCTACAATGAGCAGTTCTTC	CASSFRQGGTFSSYNEQFF
NA	TRBJ2-5	many	TRBV6-6	TGTGCCAGCGGCATTGAAGAGACCCAGTACTTC	CASGIEETQYF
TRBD2	TRBJ2-7	NA	TRBV9	TGTGCCAGCAGCGTCGGGGGGGACGGACAGACCTACGAGCAGTACTTC	CASSVGGDGQTYEQYF
TRBD1	TRBJ2-7	many	TRBV30	TGTGCCTGGAGTCCAGTGGACAGGATCTACGAGCAGTACTTC	CAWSPVDRIYEQYF
NA	TRBJ2-2	NA	TRBV7-8	TGTGCCAGCAGCTTAAGGAACAGCTTGAACACCGGGGAGCTGTTTTTT	CASSLRNSLNTGELFF
NA	TRBJ2-7	NA	TRBV19	TGTGCCAGTAGTAGATCCGGGACAACGATTCCCTACGAGCAGTACTTC	CASSRSGTTIPYEQYF
TRBD1	TRBJ1-2	NA	TRBV10-3	TGTGTCATGACAGGGGACCTCTATGGCTACACCTTC	CVMTGDLYGYTF
TRBD2	TRBJ2-7	NA	TRBV7-9	TGTGCCAGCAGCCACTCGGAGCGGGAGTCTTACGAGCAGTACTTC	CASSHSERESYEQYF
NA	TRBJ2-3	many	TRBV4-1	TGCGCCAGCAGCCAAGGACAGGTGGGCACAGATACGCAGTATTTT	CASSQGQVGTDTQYF